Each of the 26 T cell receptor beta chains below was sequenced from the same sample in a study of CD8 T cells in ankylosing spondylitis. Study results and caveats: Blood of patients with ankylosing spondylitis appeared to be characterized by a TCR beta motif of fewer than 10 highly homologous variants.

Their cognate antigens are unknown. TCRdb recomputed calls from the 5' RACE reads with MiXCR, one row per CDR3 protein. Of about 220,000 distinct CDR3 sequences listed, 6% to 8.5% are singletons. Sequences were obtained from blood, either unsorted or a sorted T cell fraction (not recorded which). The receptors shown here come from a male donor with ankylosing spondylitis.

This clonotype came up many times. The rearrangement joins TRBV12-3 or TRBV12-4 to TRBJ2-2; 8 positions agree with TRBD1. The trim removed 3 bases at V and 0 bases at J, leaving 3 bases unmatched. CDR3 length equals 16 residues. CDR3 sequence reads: CASSFAGGPNTGELFF. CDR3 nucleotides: TGTGCCAGCAGTTTCGCAGGGGGCCCGAACACCGGGGAGCTGTTTTTT.

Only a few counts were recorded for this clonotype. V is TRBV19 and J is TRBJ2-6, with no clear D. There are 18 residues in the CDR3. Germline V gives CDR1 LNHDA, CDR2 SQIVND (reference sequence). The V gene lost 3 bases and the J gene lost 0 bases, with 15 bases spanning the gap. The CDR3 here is CASSIRSKLSSGANVLTF. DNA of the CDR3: TGTGCCAGTAGTATTAGGAGTAAACTTAGCTCTGGGGCCAACGTCCTGACTTTC. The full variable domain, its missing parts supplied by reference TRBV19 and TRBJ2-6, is DGGITQSPKYLFRKEGQNVTLSCEQNLNHDAMYWYRQDPGQGLRLIYYSQIVNDFQKGDIAEGYSVSREKKESFPLTVTSAQKNPTAFYLCASSIRSKLSSGANVLTFGAGSRLTVL.

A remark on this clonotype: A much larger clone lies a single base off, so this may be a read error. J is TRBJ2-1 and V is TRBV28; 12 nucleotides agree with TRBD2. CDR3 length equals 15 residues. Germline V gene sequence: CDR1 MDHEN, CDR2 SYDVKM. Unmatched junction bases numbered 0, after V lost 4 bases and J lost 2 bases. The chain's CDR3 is CASSWTSGTYNEQFF. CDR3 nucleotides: TGTGCCAGCAGTTGGACTAGCGGGACCTACAATGAGCAGTTCTTC.

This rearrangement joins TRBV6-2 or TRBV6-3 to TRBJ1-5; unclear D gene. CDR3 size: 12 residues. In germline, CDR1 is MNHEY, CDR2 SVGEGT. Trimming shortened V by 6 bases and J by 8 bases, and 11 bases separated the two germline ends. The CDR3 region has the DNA TGTGCCAGCAGCACTTATATCAAGCCCCAGCATTTT. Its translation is CASSTYIKPQHF.

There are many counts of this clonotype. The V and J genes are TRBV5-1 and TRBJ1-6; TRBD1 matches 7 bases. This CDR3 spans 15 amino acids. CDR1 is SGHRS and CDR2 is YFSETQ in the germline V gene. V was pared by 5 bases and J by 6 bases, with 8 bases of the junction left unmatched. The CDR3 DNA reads TGCGCCAGCAGTCGGAGACAGGGCCCTAATTCACCCCTCCACTTT. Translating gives CASSRRQGPNSPLHF.

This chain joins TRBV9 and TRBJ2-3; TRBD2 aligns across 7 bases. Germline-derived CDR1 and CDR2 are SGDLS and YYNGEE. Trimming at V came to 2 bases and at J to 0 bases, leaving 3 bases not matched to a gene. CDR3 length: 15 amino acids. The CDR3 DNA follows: TGTGCCAGCAGCGTGGGAGCGGGAAGCACAGATACGCAGTATTTT. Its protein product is CASSVGAGSTDTQYF.

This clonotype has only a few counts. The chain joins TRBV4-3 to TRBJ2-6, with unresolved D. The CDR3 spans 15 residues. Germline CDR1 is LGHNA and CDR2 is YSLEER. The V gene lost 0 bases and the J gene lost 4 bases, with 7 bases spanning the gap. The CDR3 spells CASSQEVLGANVLTF. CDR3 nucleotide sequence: TGCGCCAGCAGCCAAGAGGTTCTGGGGGCCAACGTCCTGACTTTC.

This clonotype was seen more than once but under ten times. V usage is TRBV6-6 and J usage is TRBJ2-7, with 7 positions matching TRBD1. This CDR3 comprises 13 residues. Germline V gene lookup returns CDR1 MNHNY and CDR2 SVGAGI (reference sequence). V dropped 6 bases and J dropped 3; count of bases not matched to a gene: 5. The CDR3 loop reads CASRQGPIYEQYF. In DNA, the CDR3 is TGTGCCAGCAGACAGGGGCCGATCTACGAGCAGTACTTC.

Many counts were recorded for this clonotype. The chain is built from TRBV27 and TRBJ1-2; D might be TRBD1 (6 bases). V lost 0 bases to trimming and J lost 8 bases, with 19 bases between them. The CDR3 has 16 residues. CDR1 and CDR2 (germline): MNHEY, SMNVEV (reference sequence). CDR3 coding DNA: TGTGCCAGCAGTTTATCGGGGGCTGCCCGAAGGGGCGGCTACACCTTC. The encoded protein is CASSLSGAARRGGYTF.

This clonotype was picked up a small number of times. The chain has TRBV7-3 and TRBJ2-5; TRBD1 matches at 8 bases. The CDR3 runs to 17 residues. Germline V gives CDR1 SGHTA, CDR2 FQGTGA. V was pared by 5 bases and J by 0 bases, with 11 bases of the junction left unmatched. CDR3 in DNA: TGTGCCAGCAGCCCCCTCGGACAGGGCCCCGACCAAGAGACCCAGTACTTC. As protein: CASSPLGQGPDQETQYF.

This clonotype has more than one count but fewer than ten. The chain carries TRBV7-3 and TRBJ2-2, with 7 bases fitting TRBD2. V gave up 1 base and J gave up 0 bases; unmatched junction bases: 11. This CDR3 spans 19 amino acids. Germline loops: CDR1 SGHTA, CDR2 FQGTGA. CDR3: CASSLRVRGELANTGELFF. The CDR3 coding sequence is TGTGCCAGCAGCTTAAGAGTTCGGGGGGAGCTGGCGAACACCGGGGAGCTGTTTTTT.

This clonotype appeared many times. The CDR3 nucleotides are TGTGCCATCAGCCCCCGAGGAGCGGGAGGTCGCAATGAGCAGTTCTTC. Amino acid sequence: CAISPRGAGGRNEQFF. This sequence joins TRBV10-3 and TRBJ2-1; TRBD2 matches 9 bases. V gave up 6 bases and J gave up 6 bases; unmatched junction bases: 12. Germline lookup yields CDR1 ENHRY and CDR2 SYGVKD. The CDR3 is 16 amino acids.

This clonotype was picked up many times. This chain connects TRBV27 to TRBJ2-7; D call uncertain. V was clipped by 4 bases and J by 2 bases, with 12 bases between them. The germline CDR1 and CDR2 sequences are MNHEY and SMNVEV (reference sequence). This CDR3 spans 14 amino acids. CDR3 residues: CASSSRMATYEQYF. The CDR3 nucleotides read TGTGCCAGCAGTTCCCGGATGGCCACCTACGAGCAGTACTTC.

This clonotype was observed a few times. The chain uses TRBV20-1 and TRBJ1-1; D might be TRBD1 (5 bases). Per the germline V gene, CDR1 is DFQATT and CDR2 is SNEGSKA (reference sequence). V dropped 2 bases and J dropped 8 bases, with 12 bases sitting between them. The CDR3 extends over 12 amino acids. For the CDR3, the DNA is TGCAGTGCTAGAATGACAGATCCCGAAGCTTTCTTT. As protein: CSARMTDPEAFF.

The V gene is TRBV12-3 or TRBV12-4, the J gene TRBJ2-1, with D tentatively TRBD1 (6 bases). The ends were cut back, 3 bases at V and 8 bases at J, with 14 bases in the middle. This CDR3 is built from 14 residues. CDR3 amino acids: CASSLGAAADEQFF. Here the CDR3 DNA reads TGTGCCAGCAGTTTGGGGGCAGCCGCCGATGAGCAGTTCTTC.

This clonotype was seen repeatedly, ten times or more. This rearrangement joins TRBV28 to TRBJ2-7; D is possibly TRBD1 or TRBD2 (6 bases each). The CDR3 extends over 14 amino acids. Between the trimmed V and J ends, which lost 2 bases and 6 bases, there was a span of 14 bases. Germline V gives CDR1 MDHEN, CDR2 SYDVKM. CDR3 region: CASSLVGGVGEQYF. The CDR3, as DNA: TGTGCCAGCAGTTTAGTGGGGGGCGTTGGCGAGCAGTACTTC.

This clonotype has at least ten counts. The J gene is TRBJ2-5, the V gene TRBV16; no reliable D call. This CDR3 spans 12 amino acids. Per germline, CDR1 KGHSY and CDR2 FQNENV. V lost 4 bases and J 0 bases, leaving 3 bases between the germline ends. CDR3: CASSRDQETQYF. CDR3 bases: TGTGCCAGCAGCCGAGACCAAGAGACCCAGTACTTC.

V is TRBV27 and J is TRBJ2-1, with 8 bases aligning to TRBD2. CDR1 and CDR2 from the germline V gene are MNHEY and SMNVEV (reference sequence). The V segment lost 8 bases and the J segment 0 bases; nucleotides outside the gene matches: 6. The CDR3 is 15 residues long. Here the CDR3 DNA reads TGTGCCAGCCATATAGCGGGACCCTCCTACAATGAGCAGTTCTTC. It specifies CASHIAGPSYNEQFF.

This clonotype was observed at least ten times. DNA for the CDR3: TGCAGTGCTAGAGATCGAAGCGGGGGGCCCTACAATGAGCAGTTCTTC. Protein product: CSARDRSGGPYNEQFF. This rearrangement joins TRBV20-1 to TRBJ2-1, with 9 nucleotides matching TRBD2. V lost 0 bases, J lost 2 bases, and 5 bases stayed unmatched. Germline V lookup: CDR1 DFQATT, CDR2 SNEGSKA (reference sequence). CDR3 length: 16 residues.

The CDR3 bases are TGTGCCAGCAGCTTAGGGAGTTATCTGAATGAAAAACTGTTTTTT. Its translation is CASSLGSYLNEKLFF. J is TRBJ1-4 and V is TRBV7-2; no firm D call. Per germline, CDR1 SGHTA and CDR2 FQGNSA. V was trimmed by 1 base and J by 5 bases, leaving 11 bases between them. The CDR3 runs to 15 residues. Full variable domain (missing parts from reference TRBV7-2 and TRBJ1-4): GAGVSQSPSNKVTEKGKDVELRCDPISGHTALYWYRQSLGQGLEFLIYFQGNSAPDKSGLPSDRFSAERTGGSVSTLTIQRTQQEDSAVYLCASSLGSYLNEKLFFGSGTQLSVL.

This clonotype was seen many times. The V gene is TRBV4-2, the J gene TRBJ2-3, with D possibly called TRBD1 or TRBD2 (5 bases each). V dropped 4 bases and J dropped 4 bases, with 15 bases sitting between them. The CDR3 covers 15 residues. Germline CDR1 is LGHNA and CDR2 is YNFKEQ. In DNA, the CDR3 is TGTGCCAGCAGCCTCGGGACGCCCCTGGCAGATACGCAGTATTTT. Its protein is CASSLGTPLADTQYF.

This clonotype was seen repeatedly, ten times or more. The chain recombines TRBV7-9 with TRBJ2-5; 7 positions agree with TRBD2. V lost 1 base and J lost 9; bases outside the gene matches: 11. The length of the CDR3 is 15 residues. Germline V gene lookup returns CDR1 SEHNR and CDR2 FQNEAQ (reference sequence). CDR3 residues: CASSLGLTSREAQYF. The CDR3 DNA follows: TGTGCCAGCAGCTTAGGATTGACTTCCCGGGAGGCCCAGTACTTC.

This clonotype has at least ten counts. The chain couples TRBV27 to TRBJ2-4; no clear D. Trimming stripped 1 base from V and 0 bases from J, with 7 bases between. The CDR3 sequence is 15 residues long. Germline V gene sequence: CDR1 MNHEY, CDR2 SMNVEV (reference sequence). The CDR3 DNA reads TGTGCCAGCAGTTTATGGTCGGCAGCCAAAAACATTCAGTACTTC. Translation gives CASSLWSAAKNIQYF.

The CDR3 spells CASSPGQGYDIYEQYF. As DNA, the CDR3 is TGCGCCAGCAGCCCGGGACAGGGATACGATATCTACGAGCAGTACTTC. The rearrangement joins TRBV4-3 to TRBJ2-7; TRBD1 aligns across 9 bases. Germline-derived CDR1 and CDR2 are LGHNA and YSLEER. J gave up 3 bases and V 4 bases, and 10 bases lay outside the gene matches. The CDR3 runs to 16 residues.

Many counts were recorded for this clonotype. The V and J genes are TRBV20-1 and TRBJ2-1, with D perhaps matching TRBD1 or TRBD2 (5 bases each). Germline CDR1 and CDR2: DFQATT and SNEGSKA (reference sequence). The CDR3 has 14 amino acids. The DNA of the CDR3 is TGCAGCGCCCTCCGGGACCAAATCTACAATGAGCAGTTCTTC. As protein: CSALRDQIYNEQFF.

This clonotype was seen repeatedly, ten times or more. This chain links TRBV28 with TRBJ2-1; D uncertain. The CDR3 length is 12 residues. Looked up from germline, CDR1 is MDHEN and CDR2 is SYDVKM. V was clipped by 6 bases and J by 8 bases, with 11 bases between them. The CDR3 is CASSQAFDEQFF. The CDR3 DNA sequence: TGTGCCAGCAGCCAGGCATTCGATGAGCAGTTCTTC.